These 15 T cell receptor beta chains were all obtained from the same sample, sequenced in a study of blood T cell repertoires in COVID-19. Assay: immunoSEQ multiplex PCR; the TCRdb copy retains only in-frame clones and omits some. The repertoire holds roughly 230,000 clones, with around 91% as singletons. The sample was peripheral blood. The receptors originated from a woman aged 60-75 years with COVID-19, enrolled during active disease.

The rearrangement uses TRBV3-1 (or the pseudogene TRBV3-2) and TRBJ2-5; possible D gene TRBD1, 6 bases. This CDR3 has 13 amino acids. Trimming stripped 4 bases from V and 7 bases from J, with 13 bases between. Germline lookup yields CDR1 LGHDT and CDR2 YNNKEL (reference sequence). In DNA form, the CDR3 reads TGTGCCAGCAGCCTTGGACAAGGGGGGACCCAGTACTTC. Its protein product is CASSLGQGGTQYF.

This chain joins TRBV3-1 (or the pseudogene TRBV3-2) and TRBJ2-3; maybe TRBD2 (7 bases). The CDR3 runs 14 residues. The germline CDR1 and CDR2 sequences are LGHDT and YNNKEL (reference sequence). The V gene lost 4 bases and the J gene lost 6 bases, with 14 bases spanning the gap. For the CDR3, the DNA is TGTGCCAGCAGCCTAAGGGGGAGGGGTGATACGCAGTATTTT. Residues: CASSLRGRGDTQYF.

This chain uses TRBV5-1 with TRBJ1-2; 7 bases align to TRBD1. V gave up 7 bases and J gave up 0 bases; unmatched junction bases: 9. Germline assignment: CDR1 SGHRS and CDR2 YFSETQ. The CDR3 is 15 residues long. In DNA form, the CDR3 reads TGCGCCAGCCAACAGGGGACGCGGGCTAACTATGGCTACACCTTC. It yields the protein CASQQGTRANYGYTF.

There are a few counts of this clone. This sequence joins TRBV30 and TRBJ1-5; D not resolved. The ends were cut back, 1 base at V and 0 bases at J, with 10 bases in the middle. Germline V gives CDR1 GTSNPN, CDR2 SVGIG (reference sequence). There are 15 residues in the CDR3. Written as DNA, the CDR3 is TGTGCCTGGAGTGAGGGAGATTATAGCAATCAGCCCCAGCATTTT. Protein product: CAWSEGDYSNQPQHF.

The chain couples TRBV19 to TRBJ2-1, with a weak D call TRBD2 (6 bases). V lost 5 bases and J 8 bases, leaving 13 bases between the germline ends. The CDR3 has 13 amino acids. CDR1 is LNHDA, CDR2 SQIVND, per germline (reference sequence). The CDR3 spells CASSRSGLDEQFF. The DNA for the CDR3 is TGTGCCAGTAGTCGTTCGGGACTCGATGAGCAGTTCTTC.

This clone was picked up a small number of times. The chain couples TRBV7-2 to TRBJ1-3; a possible D gene is TRBD1 (5 bases). Germline lookup yields CDR1 SGHTA and CDR2 FQGNSA. The CDR3 contains 16 residues. V gave up 1 base and J gave up 2 bases, with 12 bases separating them. The DNA of the CDR3 is TGTGCCAGCAGCTTAGAGGCCCCAGGGACTGGAAACACCATATATTTT. Translating it yields CASSLEAPGTGNTIYF.

J is TRBJ1-4 and V is TRBV7-2; maybe TRBD1 (5 bases). The length of the CDR3 is 16 residues. V dropped 5 bases and J dropped 3 bases, with 16 bases sitting between them. Germline CDR1 reads SGHTA; CDR2 reads FQGNSA. CDR3 sequence reads: CASSPLGVSANEKLFF. The CDR3 nucleotides are TGTGCCAGCAGCCCCCTAGGGGTTTCCGCTAATGAAAAACTGTTTTTT.

This chain joins TRBV7-3 and TRBJ2-5, with a tentative D call TRBD1 (5 bases). CDR1 is SGHTA, CDR2 FQGTGA, per germline. V was pared by 0 bases and J by 1 base, with 9 bases between. This CDR3 has 15 residues. The CDR3 reads CASSLTRQSQETQYF. As DNA, the CDR3 is TGTGCCAGCAGCTTAACGCGACAGTCCCAAGAGACCCAGTACTTC. Drawing the rest from reference TRBV7-3 and TRBJ2-5, the complete variable domain is GAGVSQTPSNKVTEKGKYVELRCDPISGHTALYWYRQSLGQGPEFLIYFQGTGAADDSGLPNDRFFAVRPEGSVSTLKIQRTERGDSAVYLCASSLTRQSQETQYFGPGTRLLVL.

In its sample, this clone was seen once. The chain links TRBV30 to TRBJ2-7, with 8 nucleotides matching TRBD2. CDR1 is GTSNPN, CDR2 SVGIG, per germline (reference sequence). CDR3 length: 12 residues. Trimming removed 4 bases from V and 3 bases from J; junction bases left unmatched: 2. The CDR3 sequence is CAWTSGGYEQYF. CDR3 DNA sequence: TGTGCCTGGACCAGCGGGGGCTACGAGCAGTACTTC. Together with reference TRBV30 and TRBJ2-7, the CDR3 gives the full variable domain: SQTIHQWPATLVQPVGSPLSLECTVEGTSNPNLYWYRQAAGRGLQLLFYSVGIGQISSEVPQNLSASRPQDRQFILSSKKLLLSDSGFYLCAWTSGGYEQYFGPGTRLTVT.

This chain uses TRBV9 with TRBJ1-3, with D perhaps TRBD1 (6 bases). Germline assignment: CDR1 SGDLS and CDR2 YYNGEE. This CDR3 contains 15 residues. Trimming stripped 0 bases from V and 5 bases from J, with 12 bases between. The CDR3: CASSVEVGGRNTIYF. In DNA, the CDR3 is TGTGCCAGCAGCGTAGAGGTAGGGGGAAGAAACACCATATATTTT.

This clone was seen only once. The rearrangement links TRBV7-9 to TRBJ1-3; 7 bases align to TRBD1. CDR3 size: 16 residues. The V gene end was trimmed by 3 bases and the J gene end by 5 bases; junction bases not matched to a gene: 10. Germline V gene data show CDR1 as SEHNR and CDR2 as FQNEAQ (reference sequence). The CDR3 sequence: CASSFEGQLLRNTIYF. The CDR3 coding sequence is TGTGCCAGCAGCTTCGAGGGACAGCTCTTGAGAAACACCATATATTTT.

The rearrangement links TRBV19 to TRBJ1-5, with TRBD1 as a possible D gene (5 bases). This CDR3 comprises 14 residues. From germline, CDR1 is LNHDA and CDR2 SQIVND (reference sequence). V was shortened by 8 bases and J by 6 bases, with 17 bases between the two germline ends. CDR3 bases: TGTGCCAGTCGGGGGTCGCGCTTGGGTCAGCCCCAGCATTTT. Protein: CASRGSRLGQPQHF.

V is TRBV5-5 and J is TRBJ2-7; tentatively, D is TRBD1 (6 bases). From germline, CDR1 is SGHKS and CDR2 YYEKEE (reference sequence). The CDR3 loop spans 15 amino acids. The V and J ends lost 2 bases and 2 bases respectively, with 14 bases between them. The CDR3 DNA is TGTGCCAGCAGCTTCCCCCACAGGGCTACCTACGAGCAGTACTTC. It is translated as CASSFPHRATYEQYF.

The rearrangement uses TRBV4-1 and TRBJ2-3, with D possibly being TRBD2 (5 bases). The V gene lost 4 bases and the J gene lost 6 bases, with 20 bases spanning the gap. The CDR3 is made up of 16 amino acids. Germline V gene sequence: CDR1 MGHRA, CDR2 YSYEKL. The CDR3 region is CASSPPGKNRQDTQYF. Here the CDR3 DNA reads TGCGCCAGCAGCCCCCCGGGAAAGAACCGCCAGGATACGCAGTATTTT.

The chain recombines TRBV4-1 with TRBJ1-4; D remains ambiguous. There are 14 residues in the CDR3. From germline, CDR1 is MGHRA and CDR2 YSYEKL. V lost 1 base and J 2 bases, leaving 5 bases between the germline ends. The CDR3 DNA reads as TGCGCCAGCAGCCAAGTATCCACTAATGAAAAACTGTTTTTT. This translates into CASSQVSTNEKLFF.